The entry below describes one TCR beta chain. The entry originates in a study of blood T cell repertoires in COVID-19. Study details: Sites across the United States, Italy and Spain contributed samples from acute and convalescent COVID-19. T cells, B-cell-depleted T cells, or PBMCs supplied cDNA or gDNA.

Per the study methods: Estimated nucleated cell counts came from reference gene primer amplification. TCRdb's copy holds only in-frame clones and misses some; the assay was immunoSEQ multiplex PCR. The DNA gave D and trimming, while V, J and clone size come from that table. The data show around 210,000 clones, 75% to 85% seen once. V was cut by 4 bases and J by 6 bases, with 12 bases left in between. This CDR3 is built from 13 residues. Germline lookup yields CDR1 SGHAT and CDR2 FQNNGV. The clonotype was recovered from a human donor in a cohort sampled during active COVID-19. Sequencing was carried out using peripheral blood. The chain employs TRBV11-2 and TRBJ1-2; D is unclear. This CDR3 is CASSSPRFDGYTF. The CDR3 region has the DNA TGTGCCAGCAGCTCCCCCAGGTTCGATGGCTACACCTTC. The whole variable domain, remainder taken from reference TRBV11-2 and TRBJ1-2, is EAGVAQSPRYKIIEKRQSVAFWCNPISGHATLYWYQQILGQGPKLLIQFQNNGVVDDSQLPKDRFSAERLKGVDSTLKIQPAKLEDSAVYLCASSSPRFDGYTFGSGTRLTVV.